Following are 15 T cell receptor beta chains from one sample sequenced in a study of cytomegalovirus exposure and HLA in healthy donors. With 60 Vbeta and 13 Jbeta primers, the PCR was carried out. Sequencing used immunoSEQ multiplex PCR; TCRdb keeps in-frame clones, though not all of them. This sample has about 200,000 clones, with under 80% found just once. The sequenced material came from PBMCs. All receptors come from a girl aged 2 to 10 in good health and CMV-seronegative.

The chain joins TRBV7-9 to TRBJ2-1; D gene uncertain. Per the germline V gene, CDR1 is SEHNR and CDR2 is FQNEAQ (reference sequence). V was trimmed by 0 bases and J by 5 bases, leaving 8 bases between them. The CDR3 is made up of 14 amino acids. The CDR3 protein is CASSLAVGHNEQFF. CDR3 DNA sequence: TGTGCCAGCAGCTTAGCGGTGGGCCACAATGAGCAGTTCTTC. Drawing the rest from reference TRBV7-9 and TRBJ2-1, the complete variable domain is DTGVSQNPRHKITKRGQNVTFRCDPISEHNRLYWYRQTLGQGPEFLTYFQNEAQLEKSRLLSDRFSAERPKGSFSTLEIQRTEQGDSAMYLCASSLAVGHNEQFFGPGTRLTVL.

This chain uses TRBV14 with TRBJ2-3, with D possibly being TRBD2 (5 bases). The V gene lost 4 bases and the J gene lost 4 bases, with 9 bases spanning the gap. Germline assignment: CDR1 SGHDN and CDR2 FVKESK. The length of the CDR3 is 13 residues. CDR3 DNA sequence: TGTGCCAGCAGCCCCGGACTCTCAGATACGCAGTATTTT. Translating gives CASSPGLSDTQYF.

The rearrangement links TRBV13 to TRBJ2-7, with 11 positions matching TRBD1. The germline V gene encodes CDR1 PRHDT and CDR2 FYEKMQ (reference sequence). The trim removed 3 bases at V and 6 bases at J, leaving 7 bases unmatched. The CDR3 spans 15 residues. The CDR3 is CASSFWDRGDAEQYF. The CDR3 DNA is TGTGCCAGCAGCTTTTGGGACAGGGGGGACGCCGAGCAGTACTTC. Based on the CDR3 plus reference TRBV13 and TRBJ2-7, the full variable domain is AAGVIQSPRHLIKEKRETATLKCYPIPRHDTVYWYQQGPGQDPQFLISFYEKMQSDKGSIPDRFSAQQFSDYHSELNMSSLELGDSALYFCASSFWDRGDAEQYFGPGTRLTVT.

This rearrangement joins TRBV5-1 to TRBJ1-2; 7 positions match TRBD1. The trim removed 7 bases at V and 7 bases at J, leaving 7 bases unmatched. CDR3 length: 12 amino acids. CDR1 is SGHRS and CDR2 is YFSETQ in the germline V gene. The CDR3 sequence: CASGDRVTGYTF. The CDR3 DNA reads TGCGCCAGCGGAGACAGGGTGACTGGCTACACCTTC.

This chain joins TRBV2 and TRBJ2-7, with 10 bases lining up with TRBD1. V lost 6 bases to trimming and J lost 3 bases; unmatched junction nucleotides: 8. Germline assignment: CDR1 SNHLY and CDR2 FYNNEI. The CDR3 runs to 15 residues. The DNA of the CDR3 is TGTGCCAGCAGACAGCCGGGACAGGGGAACTACGAGCAGTACTTC. Protein sequence: CASRQPGQGNYEQYF.

The rearrangement joins TRBV5-4 to TRBJ1-6, with 8 bases aligning to TRBD1. This CDR3 has 15 amino acids. V lost 0 bases and J lost 9; bases outside the gene matches: 5. Germline CDR1 reads SGHNT; CDR2 reads YYREEE (reference sequence). The DNA of the CDR3 is TGTGCCAGCAGCTTGGGGACAGGGAGCACTTCACCCCTCCACTTT. Amino acids: CASSLGTGSTSPLHF.

V usage is TRBV13 and J usage is TRBJ2-3, with D unclear. Germline CDR1 and CDR2: PRHDT and FYEKMQ (reference sequence). This CDR3 contains 13 residues. V was pared by 1 base and J by 6 bases, with 8 bases between. The CDR3 region has the DNA TGTGCCAGCAGCTTAGCTCCTAGTGATACGCAGTATTTT. Translating gives CASSLAPSDTQYF.

This clone was observed a few times. The rearrangement links TRBV6-5 to TRBJ1-1; TRBD1 matches at 10 bases. The V gene end was trimmed by 5 bases and the J gene end by 10 bases; junction bases not matched to a gene: 7. Per germline, CDR1 MNHEY and CDR2 SVGAGI. This CDR3 has 13 residues. CDR3 residues: CASSGDRGRVAFF. CDR3 bases: TGTGCCAGCAGTGGCGACAGGGGGCGGGTAGCTTTCTTT.

This sequence joins TRBV30 and TRBJ2-5, with D unresolved. TRBJ2-7 explains the end of the DNA better; the J call may be wrong. Germline CDR1 GTSNPN, CDR2 SVGIG (reference sequence). The CDR3 extends over 14 amino acids. CDR3 sequence (DNA): TGTGCCTGGTGTTTCGGCGGTCCCTCCTACGAGCAGTACTTC. Its protein is CAWCFGGPSYEQYF.

The chain recombines TRBV5-6 with TRBJ2-2; D uncertain. The CDR3 extends over 15 amino acids. With 0 bases removed from V and 0 bases from J, the gap between germline ends came to 6 bases. CDR1 is SGHDT and CDR2 is YYEEEE in the germline V gene. CDR3 DNA: TGTGCCAGCAGCTTGGTGGCACCGAACACCGGGGAGCTGTTTTTT. Its protein product is CASSLVAPNTGELFF. Full variable domain (missing parts from reference TRBV5-6 and TRBJ2-2): DAGVTQSPTHLIKTRGQQVTLRCSPKSGHDTVSWYQQALGQGPQFIFQYYEEEERQRGNFPDRFSGHQFPNYSSELNVNALLLGDSALYLCASSLVAPNTGELFFGEGSRLTVL.

V and J are TRBV10-1 and TRBJ1-3; 7 bases are shared with TRBD1. Germline V gene sequence: CDR1 WNHNN, CDR2 SYGVQD (reference sequence). The CDR3 sequence is 14 residues long. The junction had 8 bases not matched to a gene; V was cut back by 7 bases and J by 5 bases. The CDR3 loop is CASNEGQVRNTIYF. The CDR3 DNA reads as TGCGCCAGCAACGAAGGACAGGTAAGAAACACCATATATTTT.

V is TRBV19 and J is TRBJ2-3; 7 bases are a match to TRBD2. Per the germline V gene, CDR1 is LNHDA and CDR2 is SQIVND (reference sequence). V lost 5 bases, J lost 7 bases, and 9 bases stayed unmatched. This CDR3 spans 14 amino acids. The CDR3 DNA follows: TGTGCCAGTAGTCCTACTAGCGAGCCCTATACGCAGTATTTT. The encoded protein is CASSPTSEPYTQYF.

The genes are TRBV15 and TRBJ1-1; unclear D gene. The V gene lost 0 bases and the J gene lost 3 bases, with 2 bases spanning the gap. This CDR3 is built from 12 residues. CDR1 LNHNV and CDR2 YYDKDF come from the germline V gene (reference sequence). This chain's CDR3 is CATSRDYTEAFF. The CDR3 nucleotides are TGTGCCACCAGCAGAGACTACACTGAAGCTTTCTTT. Complete variable domain (other parts from reference TRBV15 and TRBJ1-1): DAMVIQNPRYQVTQFGKPVTLSCSQTLNHNVMYWYQQKSSQAPKLLFHYYDKDFNNEADTPDNFQSRRPNTSFCFLDIRSPGLGDTAMYLCATSRDYTEAFFGQGTRLTVV.

The chain has TRBV25-1 and TRBJ2-5, with D maybe TRBD1 (6 bases). There are 15 residues in the CDR3. V was trimmed by 3 bases and J by 2 bases, leaving 13 bases between them. CDR1 and CDR2 from the germline V gene are MGHDK and SYGVNS. The CDR3 protein is CASSDSNRVQETQYF. The CDR3, as DNA: TGTGCCAGCAGTGATTCTAACAGGGTTCAAGAGACCCAGTACTTC.

The chain joins TRBV27 to TRBJ1-1; D unclear. With 4 bases removed from V and 4 bases from J, the gap between germline ends came to 10 bases. The CDR3 is made up of 13 amino acids. Germline V gene data show CDR1 as MNHEY and CDR2 as SMNVEV (reference sequence). The CDR3 coding sequence is TGTGCCAGCAGTTGGACTCGAAGCACTGAAGCTTTCTTT. Protein product: CASSWTRSTEAFF.